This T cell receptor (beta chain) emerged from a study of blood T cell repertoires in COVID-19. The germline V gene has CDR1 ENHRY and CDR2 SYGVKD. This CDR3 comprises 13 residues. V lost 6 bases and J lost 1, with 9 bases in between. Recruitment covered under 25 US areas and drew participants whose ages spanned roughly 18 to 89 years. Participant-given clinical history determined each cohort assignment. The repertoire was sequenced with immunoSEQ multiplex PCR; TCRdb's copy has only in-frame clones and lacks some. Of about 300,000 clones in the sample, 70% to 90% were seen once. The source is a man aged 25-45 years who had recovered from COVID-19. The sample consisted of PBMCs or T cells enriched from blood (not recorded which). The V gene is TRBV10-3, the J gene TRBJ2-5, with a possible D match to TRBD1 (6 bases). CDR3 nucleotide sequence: TGTGCCATCAGCGGACAGCCCCAAGAGACCCAGTACTTC. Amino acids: CAISGQPQETQYF.